The rows below give T cell receptor beta chains drawn from one sample of a study of T cells in Graves' hyperthyroidism and ophthalmopathy. TCRdb itself ran the multiplex PCR reads through MiXCR, one entry per CDR3 protein. The top ten clones hold under 30% of a sample with about 350,000 distinct CDR3 sequences, about 14% of them seen once. Material: blood. These receptors all stem from a woman aged 25 to 45 with Graves' hyperthyroidism. The CDR3 runs from the conserved cysteine through the conserved F or W. Each record gives: D gene, clone size, V gene, J gene, CDR3 DNA, CDR3 protein. D genes are given only for firm matches. A row's size may be missing; if present it is once, few, many or a size class.

>NA|few|TRBV20-1|TRBJ1-3
TGCAGTGCCCCCGGGGGCCCCCTCTCAGGAAACACCATATATTTT
CSAPGGPLSGNTIYF
>NA|few|TRBV4-2|TRBJ2-1
TGTGCCAGCAGCCAAGAGCGGGACGTCCGGGCTGAGCAGTTCTTC
CASSQERDVRAEQFF
>NA|many|TRBV28|TRBJ1-6
TGTGCCAGCAGTCTCCTCGCGGGGGGTAGGGCCTATAATTCACCCCTCCACTTT
CASSLLAGGRAYNSPLHF
>NA|NA|TRBV5-6|TRBJ2-7
TGTGCCAGCAGCTTCGTCAACGAGCAGTACTTC
CASSFVNEQYF
>NA|many|TRBV6-5|TRBJ1-5
TGTGCCAGCAGGTACCGAGGGATACGCAATCAGCCCCAGCATTTT
CASRYRGIRNQPQHF
>NA|many|TRBV12-5|TRBJ2-3
TGTGCTAGTGGTCCGCGACTAGATACGCAGTATTTT
CASGPRLDTQYF
>NA|few|TRBV20-1|TRBJ1-1
TGCAGTGCAGAAACAGGTTATGACACTGAAGCTTTCTTT
CSAETGYDTEAFF
>NA|few|TRBV9|TRBJ1-5
TGTGCCAGCAGCGTAGAAGGGTTACCCAATCAGCCCCAGCATTTT
CASSVEGLPNQPQHF
>NA|many|TRBV20-1|TRBJ2-7
TGCAGTGCTAGAGAATCGCGGGTCTATGAGCAGTACTTC
CSARESRVYEQYF
>NA|few|TRBV20-1|TRBJ2-5
TGCAGTGTACCCGGAACGGAGACCCAGTACTTC
CSVPGTETQYF
>NA|many|TRBV12-3/TRBV12-4|TRBJ1-5
TGTGCCAGCGGGGAGCTACGCCAGCCCCAGCATTTT
CASGELRQPQHF
>NA|many|TRBV6-1|TRBJ1-1
TGTGCCAGCCAGAGGGGGTTAGACACGCAGAACACTGAAGCTTTCTTT
CASQRGLDTQNTEAFF
>TRBD1|NA|TRBV2|TRBJ2-7
TGTGCCAGCAGCGGGACAGGGGTCGAGCAGTACTTC
CASSGTGVEQYF
>NA|many|TRBV20-1|TRBJ2-1
TGCAGTGCTAGAGTAGGTGAGCAGTTCTTC
CSARVGEQFF
>NA|many|TRBV20-1|TRBJ2-7
TGCAGTGCTAGAGACTTCGGCTACGAGCAGTACTTC
CSARDFGYEQYF
>NA|many|TRBV12-3/TRBV12-4|TRBJ1-1
TGTGCCAGCAGTCAAAGTTTAGGGCCAGGGAGTGGAACTGAAGCTTTCTTT
CASSQSLGPGSGTEAFF
>TRBD1|few|TRBV20-1|TRBJ1-5
TGCAGTGCCGGACAGGGCAATCAGCCCCAGCATTTT
CSAGQGNQPQHF
>TRBD1|NA|TRBV29-1|TRBJ2-4
TGCAGCGTGGGGACAGTGGAAAACATTCAGTACTTC
CSVGTVENIQYF
>TRBD1|NA|TRBV15|TRBJ2-7
TGTGCCACCAGCAGCGTTCGGGACAGAACCTACGAGCAGTACTTC
CATSSVRDRTYEQYF
>NA|NA|TRBV29-1|TRBJ2-3
TGCAGCGTTGTGTTGCGGGCCAGCACAGATACGCAGTATTTT
CSVVLRASTDTQYF
>TRBD2|many|TRBV28|TRBJ2-5
TGTGCCAGCAGTCACGGGCCCATGAGCGGGAGGCCCCAAGAGACCCAGTACTTC
CASSHGPMSGRPQETQYF
>NA|many|TRBV7-2|TRBJ2-2
TGTGCCATAAACAAGCAAGGGAGGAGCACCGGGGAGCTGTTTTTT
CAINKQGRSTGELFF
>NA|once|TRBV4-1|TRBJ2-7
TGCGCCAGCAGCCAAGAAGGCGTTAGCACGTACGAGCAGTACTTC
CASSQEGVSTYEQYF
>NA|many|TRBV12-5|TRBJ1-1
TGTGCTAGTGGTTTGGTACTGGGTGGGCAGGGACTCGAAGCTTTCTTT
CASGLVLGGQGLEAFF
>NA|NA|TRBV29-1|TRBJ1-1
TGCAGCGCCTGGGGAAACGGGAGGAACACTGAAGCTTTCTTT
CSAWGNGRNTEAFF
>NA|few|TRBV10-3|TRBJ2-3
TGTGCCATCAGTGATTGGCGGAATCTTGCCGATACGCAGTATTTT
CAISDWRNLADTQYF
>NA|many|TRBV2|TRBJ1-1
TGTGCCAGCAGTGAAGGGGGTGGGGGCCGAGGGACTGAAGCTTTCTTT
CASSEGGGGRGTEAFF
>NA|NA|TRBV7-9|TRBJ1-1
TGTGCCAGCAGCACCCCTTTCGGCCCACTCACTGAAGCTTTCTTT
CASSTPFGPLTEAFF
>NA|many|TRBV19|TRBJ2-2
TGTGCCAGTAGGCCTAGGAACGGGGAGCTGTTTTTT
CASRPRNGELFF
>TRBD1|many|TRBV11-1|TRBJ2-2
TGTGCCAGCAGCGGAAACCTTGAGGGGGCCTCTTTGGACGGGGAGCTGTTTTTT
CASSGNLEGASLDGELFF
>NA|NA|TRBV5-1|TRBJ2-5
TGCGCCAGCAGCCCCTCCTCGGGCTCGGGAGAGACCCAGTACTTC
CASSPSSGSGETQYF
>NA|many|TRBV20-1|TRBJ1-4
TGCAGTGCTTCCGGGGGAGTAGGTGAAAAACTGTTTTTT
CSASGGVGEKLFF
>NA|many|TRBV10-3|TRBJ2-5
TGTGCCATCAGTGACAGGCAGAATAAAGAGACCCAGTACTTC
CAISDRQNKETQYF
>NA|NA|TRBV15|TRBJ2-2
TGTGCCACCAGCAGAGATCTTGGGGAGCTGTTTTTT
CATSRDLGELFF
>NA|many|TRBV3-2|TRBJ1-5
TGTGCCAGCAGCCCCTACCCTGGACAGGGGGCCTTGGGGCCCCAGCATTTT
CASSPYPGQGALGPQHF
>NA|NA|TRBV19|TRBJ1-6
TGTGCCAGTAGTATAGGCCGGACAGCCAATTCACCCCTCCACTTT
CASSIGRTANSPLHF
>NA|few|TRBV9|TRBJ1-3
TGTGCCAGCAGCGGACGGTCCTCTGGAAACACCATATATTTT
CASSGRSSGNTIYF